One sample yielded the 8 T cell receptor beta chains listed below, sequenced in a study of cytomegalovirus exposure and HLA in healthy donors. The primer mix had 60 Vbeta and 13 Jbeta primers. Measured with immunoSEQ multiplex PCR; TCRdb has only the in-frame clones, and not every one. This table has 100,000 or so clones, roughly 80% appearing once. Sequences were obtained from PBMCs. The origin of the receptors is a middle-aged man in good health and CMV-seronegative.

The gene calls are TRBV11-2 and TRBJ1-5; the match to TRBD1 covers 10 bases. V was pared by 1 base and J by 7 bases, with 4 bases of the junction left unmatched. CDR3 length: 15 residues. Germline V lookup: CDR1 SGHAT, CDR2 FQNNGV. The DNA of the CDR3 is TGTGCCAGCAGCTTAGGACAGGGGGCAGGACAGCCCCAGCATTTT. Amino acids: CASSLGQGAGQPQHF.

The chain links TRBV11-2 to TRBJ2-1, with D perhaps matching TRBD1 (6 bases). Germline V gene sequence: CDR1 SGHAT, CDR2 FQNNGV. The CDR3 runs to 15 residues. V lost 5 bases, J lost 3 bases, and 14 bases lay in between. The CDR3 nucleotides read TGTGCCAGCAGCCAGGGGACACAATTCTACAATGAGCAGTTCTTC. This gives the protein CASSQGTQFYNEQFF.

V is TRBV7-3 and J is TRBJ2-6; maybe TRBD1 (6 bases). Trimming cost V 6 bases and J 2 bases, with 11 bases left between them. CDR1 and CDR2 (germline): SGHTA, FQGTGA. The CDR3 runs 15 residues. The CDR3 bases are TGTGCCAGCAGTTATACAGGGACTGGGGCCAACGTCCTGACTTTC. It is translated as CASSYTGTGANVLTF.

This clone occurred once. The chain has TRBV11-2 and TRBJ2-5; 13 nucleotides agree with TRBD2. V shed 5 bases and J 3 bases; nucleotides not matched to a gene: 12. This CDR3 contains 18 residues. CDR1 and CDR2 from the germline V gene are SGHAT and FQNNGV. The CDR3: CASSRRLAGGEGEETQYF. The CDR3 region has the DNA TGTGCCAGCAGCCGTCGACTAGCGGGGGGCGAGGGCGAAGAGACCCAGTACTTC.

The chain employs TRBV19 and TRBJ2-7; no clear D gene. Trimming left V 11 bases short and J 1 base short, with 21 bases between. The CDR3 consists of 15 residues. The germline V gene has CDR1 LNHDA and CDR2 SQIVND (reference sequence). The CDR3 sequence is CASPIRGDLSYEQYF. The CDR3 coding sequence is TGTGCCTCACCCATCCGAGGAGACTTATCCTACGAGCAGTACTTC. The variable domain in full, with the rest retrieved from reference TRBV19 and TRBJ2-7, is DGGITQSPKYLFRKEGQNVTLSCEQNLNHDAMYWYRQDPGQGLRLIYYSQIVNDFQKGDIAEGYSVSREKKESFPLTVTSAQKNPTAFYLCASPIRGDLSYEQYFGPGTRLTVT.

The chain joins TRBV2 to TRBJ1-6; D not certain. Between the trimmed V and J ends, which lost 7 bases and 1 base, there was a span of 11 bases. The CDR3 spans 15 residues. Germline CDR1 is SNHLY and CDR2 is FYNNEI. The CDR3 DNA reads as TGTGCCAGCATGTCGGGTGTATCCTATAATTCACCCCTCCACTTT. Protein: CASMSGVSYNSPLHF.

CDR3 amino acids: CASSSEQGSRGYTF. CDR3 sequence (DNA): TGTGCCAGCAGTAGTGAACAGGGTTCAAGGGGCTACACCTTC. The V call is TRBV2, the J call TRBJ1-2; D is possibly TRBD1 (6 bases). Germline lookup yields CDR1 SNHLY and CDR2 FYNNEI. The V end was cut by 5 bases, the J end by 8 bases, with 18 bases between. The CDR3 spans 14 residues.

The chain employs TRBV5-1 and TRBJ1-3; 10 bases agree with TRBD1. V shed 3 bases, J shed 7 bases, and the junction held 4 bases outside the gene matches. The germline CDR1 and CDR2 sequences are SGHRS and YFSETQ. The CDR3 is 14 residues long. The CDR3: CASSSGQGVNTIYF. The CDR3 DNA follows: TGCGCCAGCAGCTCCGGACAGGGGGTGAACACCATATATTTT.